A single sample gave rise to the 30 T cell receptor beta chains below, sequenced in a study of sequential checkpoint blockade in melanoma (dated by TCRdb to the late 2010s). The library was generated by the immunoSEQ multiplex PCR assay. This is the immuneACCESS table as TCRdb keeps it, with only in-frame sequences that have V and J called. A part of the clones is gone; compared with another copy, unresolved V genes explain less than half, and the rest is unexplained. The sample table shows almost 9,500 clones, and 25% to 30% are seen once. In total, the top ten clones hold around 20% of the sample. Read against the paper, the sample's treatment or condition label means: randomized to nivolumab then ipilimumab (arm A) or the reverse (arm B). This material consisted of tumor tissue (inferred from file names), taken from a patient given nivolumab and ipilimumab in sequence. Receptors were obtained from a human donor with melanoma.

The J gene is TRBJ2-1, the V gene TRBV19; D is uncertain. V lost 1 base and J 7 bases, leaving 11 bases between the germline ends. The CDR3 spans 14 residues. Germline CDR1 is LNHDA and CDR2 is SQIVND (reference sequence). The CDR3 bases are TGTGCCAGTAGTATAGTGTTTAGTCAGAATGAGCAGTTCTTC. Translating it yields CASSIVFSQNEQFF.

The rearrangement links TRBV6-8 to TRBJ1-2, with 7 bases identical to TRBD1. Germline CDR1 reads MNHGY; CDR2 reads SAAAGT. With 5 bases clipped from V and 8 bases from J, the junction kept 5 bases outside the gene matches. This CDR3 is built from 12 residues. The CDR3 loop reads CASSEGAWGYTF. The CDR3 DNA follows: TGTGCCAGCAGTGAGGGGGCTTGGGGCTACACCTTC.

This clone was picked up a small number of times. This CDR3 is CASSHLNPSTDTQYF. The DNA for the CDR3 is TGCGCCAGCAGCCACTTAAACCCTAGCACAGATACGCAGTATTTT. The chain joins TRBV5-1 to TRBJ2-3, with D unresolved. The CDR3 totals 15 residues. V gave up 4 bases and J gave up 0 bases, with 12 bases separating them. The V gene's germline CDR1 is SGHRS and CDR2 YFSETQ.

In its sample, this clone was seen many times. The germline gene is not matched at one end of the junction; a read error may be the cause. The rearrangement uses TRBV6-8 and TRBJ1-2; no clear D. Germline V gene sequence: CDR1 MNHGY, CDR2 SAAAGT. The CDR3 spans 13 residues. The CDR3 DNA sequence: TGTGCCATCAGTGGTCGGGGAAATGATGGCTACACCTTC. Amino acids: CAISGRGNDGYTF.

The gene calls are TRBV11-3 and TRBJ2-7; 11 bases line up with TRBD2. V trimming: 5 bases; J trimming: 4 bases; junction bases outside the gene matches: 7. Germline CDR1 reads SGHNT; CDR2 reads YENEEA. CDR3 length: 15 residues. CDR3 loop: CASSRTSGGSYEQYF. The CDR3 region has the DNA TGTGCCAGCAGCCGAACTAGCGGGGGTTCTTACGAGCAGTACTTC. Together with reference TRBV11-3 and TRBJ2-7, the CDR3 gives the full variable domain: EAGVVQSPRYKIIEKKQPVAFWCNPISGHNTLYWYLQNLGQGPELLIRYENEEAVDDSQLPKDRFSAERLKGVDSTLKIQPAELGDSAVYLCASSRTSGGSYEQYFGPGTRLTVT.

V gene TRBV19 combines with J gene TRBJ1-3; D might be TRBD1 (5 bases). Germline CDR1 and CDR2: LNHDA and SQIVND (reference sequence). The CDR3 sequence is 13 residues long. The germline V and J ends were trimmed by 8 bases and 4 bases, with 12 bases remaining between them. The CDR3 DNA sequence: TGTGCCAGTGGGGGTCTGTTGGGAAACACCATATATTTT. Protein sequence: CASGGLLGNTIYF. Full variable domain (rest looked up from reference TRBV19 and TRBJ1-3): DGGITQSPKYLFRKEGQNVTLSCEQNLNHDAMYWYRQDPGQGLRLIYYSQIVNDFQKGDIAEGYSVSREKKESFPLTVTSAQKNPTAFYLCASGGLLGNTIYFGEGSWLTVV.

This clone came up a few times. The gene calls are TRBV6-8 and TRBJ2-7, with TRBD1 matching over 11 bases. Germline CDR1 reads MNHGY; CDR2 reads SAAAGT. V lost 7 bases to trimming and J lost 3 bases; unmatched junction nucleotides: 11. The CDR3 totals 16 residues. The CDR3, as DNA: TGTGCCAGCACCAGTATCCCCGGGACAGGGGGCTACGAGCAGTACTTC. This sequence encodes CASTSIPGTGGYEQYF.

This clone was seen repeatedly, ten times or more. The chain carries TRBV11-3 and TRBJ2-5, with 7 positions matching TRBD2. The CDR3 has 14 residues. Unmatched junction bases numbered 6, after V lost 5 bases and J lost 3 bases. From germline, CDR1 is SGHNT and CDR2 YENEEA. The CDR3 loop reads CASSQVRGEETQYF. CDR3 nucleotides: TGTGCCAGCAGCCAAGTCCGGGGGGAAGAGACCCAGTACTTC. Filled out from reference TRBV11-3 and TRBJ2-5, the complete variable domain reads EAGVVQSPRYKIIEKKQPVAFWCNPISGHNTLYWYLQNLGQGPELLIRYENEEAVDDSQLPKDRFSAERLKGVDSTLKIQPAELGDSAVYLCASSQVRGEETQYFGPGTRLLVL.

CDR3 loop: CATDPGGAQPQHF. The CDR3 nucleotides read TGCGCCACAGACCCGGGAGGTGCGCAGCCCCAGCATTTT. The V and J genes are TRBV10-2 and TRBJ1-5; D unresolved. There are 13 residues in the CDR3. Trimming took off 10 bases at V and 7 bases at J, with 17 bases between the two ends. The V gene's germline CDR1 is WSHSY and CDR2 SAAADI.

The rearrangement uses TRBV6-8 and TRBJ2-7; TRBD2 matches at 8 bases. The trim removed 6 bases at V and 4 bases at J, leaving 17 bases unmatched. The CDR3 consists of 17 residues. CDR1 MNHGY and CDR2 SAAAGT come from the germline V gene. CDR3 sequence: CASSQKAPTSGGYEQYF. The CDR3 nucleotides are TGTGCCAGCAGCCAAAAAGCCCCGACAAGCGGGGGTTACGAGCAGTACTTC.

This clone was seen only a few times. The chain carries TRBV11-3 and TRBJ2-7, with 9 nucleotides matching TRBD2. This CDR3 is 14 amino acids long. V was pared by 1 base and J by 4 bases, with 2 bases of the junction left unmatched. Germline CDR1 and CDR2: SGHNT and YENEEA. CDR3 in DNA: TGTGCCAGCAGCTTAGTGCGGGGGGGATACGAGCAGTACTTC. Amino acids: CASSLVRGGYEQYF.

Ten or more counts support this clone. The V call is TRBV11-3, the J call TRBJ2-7, with TRBD1 matching 9 bases. This CDR3 is 15 amino acids long. J was trimmed by 1 base and V by 2 bases; bases with no gene match: 3. The V gene's germline CDR1 is SGHNT and CDR2 YENEEA. CDR3 sequence reads: CASSLTGQGSYEQYF. The DNA for the CDR3 is TGTGCCAGCAGCTTAACGGGACAGGGATCCTACGAGCAGTACTTC.

This clone was seen only a few times. The V gene is TRBV11-3, the J gene TRBJ1-1; 12 positions match TRBD1. This CDR3 has 19 amino acids. Germline values: CDR1 SGHNT, CDR2 YENEEA. V trimming: 0 bases; J trimming: 4 bases; junction bases outside the gene matches: 12. The CDR3 protein is CASSLEAGTGGPSSTEAFF. The CDR3 DNA reads TGTGCCAGCAGCTTAGAAGCGGGGACAGGGGGCCCTTCAAGCACTGAAGCTTTCTTT.

This clone was observed a few times. This sequence joins TRBV10-3 and TRBJ1-2, with 7 bases aligning to TRBD1. The CDR3 consists of 14 residues. Per germline, CDR1 ENHRY and CDR2 SYGVKD. V dropped 0 bases and J dropped 8; count of bases not matched to a gene: 6. This CDR3 is CAISESRQGVGYTF. DNA of the CDR3: TGTGCCATCAGTGAGTCGCGGCAGGGGGTCGGCTACACCTTC.

Ten or more counts support this clone. The genes are TRBV11-3 and TRBJ1-2; TRBD1 might be the D (5 bases). CDR1 is SGHNT, CDR2 YENEEA, per germline. The CDR3 has 17 residues. V shed 1 base and J shed 8 bases, with 23 bases lying between them. The CDR3 reads CASSLVFRRRGDWGYTF. The CDR3 DNA is TGTGCCAGCAGCTTAGTTTTTCGTCGAAGGGGTGATTGGGGCTACACCTTC. The full variable domain, with the rest looked up from reference TRBV11-3 and TRBJ1-2, is EAGVVQSPRYKIIEKKQPVAFWCNPISGHNTLYWYLQNLGQGPELLIRYENEEAVDDSQLPKDRFSAERLKGVDSTLKIQPAELGDSAVYLCASSLVFRRRGDWGYTFGSGTRLTVV.

The chain joins TRBV9 to TRBJ1-3; D remains ambiguous. CDR3 size: 14 residues. The V and J ends lost 3 bases and 0 bases respectively, with 7 bases between them. Looked up from germline, CDR1 is SGDLS and CDR2 is YYNGEE. Written as DNA, the CDR3 is TGTGCCAGCAGCGAGGACTTCTCTGGAAACACCATATATTTT. Amino acids: CASSEDFSGNTIYF.

This clone has a handful of counts. A read error may produce the germline difference seen at one junction end. The chain links TRBV6-8 to TRBJ2-2; a weak D match, TRBD1 (5 bases). The CDR3 contains 15 residues. Per the germline V gene, CDR1 is MNHGY and CDR2 is SAAAGT. CDR3 sequence reads: CASSPPGMNPGELFF. The CDR3 bases are TGTGCCAGCAGTCCTCCAGGGATGAACCCCGGGGAGCTGTTTTTT.

This clone was observed a handful of times. This chain connects TRBV1 to TRBJ2-7; the D call TRBD2 from the table was never checked on the DNA. TRBV1 is listed as a pseudogene. This CDR3 is 16 amino acids long. The CDR3 DNA follows: TGCGCCAGCAGCCAAGCGACGGGGGACCCGATCTACGAGCAGTACGTC. Its protein product is CASSQATGDPIYEQYV.

The V gene is TRBV29-1, the J gene TRBJ1-4, with D possibly being TRBD1 (5 bases). The CDR3 contains 12 residues. V shed 7 bases and J shed 5 bases, with 11 bases lying between them. Germline V gene data show CDR1 as SQVTM and CDR2 as ANQGSEA. The CDR3 DNA sequence: TGCAGCGCCCGACAGACCAATGAAAAACTGTTTTTT. As protein: CSARQTNEKLFF.

The V call is TRBV6-8, the J call TRBJ1-5; D gene uncertain. The germline gives CDR1 MNHGY, CDR2 SAAAGT. The CDR3 totals 15 residues. Trimming stripped 6 bases from V and 2 bases from J, with 14 bases between. CDR3 coding DNA: TGTGCCAGCAGGTCAGGTGTTGGGGGCAATCAGCCCCAGCATTTT. This translates into CASRSGVGGNQPQHF.

The chain joins TRBV19 to TRBJ1-6; D call uncertain. Trimming shortened V by 4 bases and J by 4 bases, and 11 bases separated the two germline ends. Germline CDR1 LNHDA, CDR2 SQIVND (reference sequence). CDR3 length: 15 residues. CDR3 DNA sequence: TGTGCCAGTAGTACCCGCTCCCGATATAATTCACCCCTCCACTTT. It is translated as CASSTRSRYNSPLHF.

The V call is TRBV18, the J call TRBJ1-1; D is unclear. Germline CDR1 reads KGHSH; CDR2 reads LQKENI. This CDR3 contains 14 residues. The V end lost 3 bases, the J end lost 2 bases, and 10 bases lay between the germline ends. CDR3 in amino acids: CASSPLRRNTEAFF. CDR3 coding DNA: TGTGCCAGCTCACCGCTAAGGCGTAACACTGAAGCTTTCTTT.

A few counts support this clone. One end of the junction does not line up with germline, which may come from a read error. The J gene is TRBJ2-3, the V gene TRBV11-3; a possible D gene is TRBD2 (5 bases). Germline CDR1 and CDR2: SGHNT and YENEEA. The CDR3 has 14 amino acids. The CDR3 DNA sequence: TGTGCCAGCAGCTTGGCCCCTAGCATAGATACGCAGTATTTT. Protein: CASSLAPSIDTQYF.

This clone was picked up a small number of times. The chain uses TRBV6-8 and TRBJ1-2; the D gene is possibly TRBD1 (6 bases). Looked up from germline, CDR1 is MNHGY and CDR2 is SAAAGT. V was trimmed by 6 bases and J by 4 bases, leaving 15 bases between them. The CDR3 runs 14 residues. The CDR3 coding sequence is TGTGCCAGCAGAGGACGGGGGGCCCCCTATGGCTACACCTTC. This codes for CASRGRGAPYGYTF.

The chain is built from TRBV28 and TRBJ1-4, with no clear D. The CDR3 sequence is 12 residues long. Trimming stripped 10 bases from V and 8 bases from J, with 14 bases between. Germline-derived CDR1 and CDR2 are MDHEN and SYDVKM. CDR3 protein: CATGRAREKLFF. The CDR3, as DNA: TGTGCCACTGGGAGGGCTCGGGAAAAACTGTTTTTT.

The genes are TRBV5-1 and TRBJ2-2; D remains unclear. The germline V gene has CDR1 SGHRS and CDR2 YFSETQ. The V end lost 0 bases, the J end lost 2 bases, and 5 bases lay between the germline ends. The CDR3 sequence is 14 residues long. The CDR3, as DNA: TGCGCCAGCAGCTTGGAATCAAACACCGGGGAGCTGTTTTTT. Its translation: CASSLESNTGELFF.

The gene calls are TRBV29-1 and TRBJ1-2; 10 bases are a match to TRBD1. The CDR3 has 14 amino acids. CDR1 is SQVTM and CDR2 is ANQGSEA in the germline V gene. Unmatched junction bases numbered 9, after V lost 6 bases and J lost 5 bases. CDR3 protein: CSVLAGTGDYGYTF. The CDR3 DNA reads as TGCAGCGTCTTGGCCGGGACAGGGGATTATGGCTACACCTTC.

This sequence joins TRBV5-1 and TRBJ2-1, with TRBD1 matching 7 bases. The CDR3 is made up of 15 amino acids. V lost 4 bases, J lost 8 bases, and 12 bases stayed unmatched. Per germline, CDR1 SGHRS and CDR2 YFSETQ. The DNA of the CDR3 is TGCGCCAGCAGCCCGACAGGGCTGGACGTCCATGAGCAGTTCTTC. It encodes CASSPTGLDVHEQFF.

This clone has just a few counts. The chain employs TRBV9 and TRBJ1-5; D gene unclear. The CDR3 extends over 13 amino acids. V was cut by 6 bases and J by 1 base, with 8 bases left in between. The V gene's germline CDR1 is SGDLS and CDR2 YYNGEE. CDR3 coding DNA: TGTGCCAGCACATCATACAGCAATCAGCCCCAGCATTTT. It encodes CASTSYSNQPQHF.

This clone has at least ten counts. CDR3 residues: CASSLGSSSYNEQFF. Written as DNA, the CDR3 is TGTGCCAGCAGCTTAGGCAGCAGCTCCTACAATGAGCAGTTCTTC. V is TRBV11-3 and J is TRBJ2-1, with unresolved D. The CDR3 runs to 15 residues. Trimming took 1 base from V and 0 from J, leaving 7 bases between them. Germline CDR1 reads SGHNT; CDR2 reads YENEEA.